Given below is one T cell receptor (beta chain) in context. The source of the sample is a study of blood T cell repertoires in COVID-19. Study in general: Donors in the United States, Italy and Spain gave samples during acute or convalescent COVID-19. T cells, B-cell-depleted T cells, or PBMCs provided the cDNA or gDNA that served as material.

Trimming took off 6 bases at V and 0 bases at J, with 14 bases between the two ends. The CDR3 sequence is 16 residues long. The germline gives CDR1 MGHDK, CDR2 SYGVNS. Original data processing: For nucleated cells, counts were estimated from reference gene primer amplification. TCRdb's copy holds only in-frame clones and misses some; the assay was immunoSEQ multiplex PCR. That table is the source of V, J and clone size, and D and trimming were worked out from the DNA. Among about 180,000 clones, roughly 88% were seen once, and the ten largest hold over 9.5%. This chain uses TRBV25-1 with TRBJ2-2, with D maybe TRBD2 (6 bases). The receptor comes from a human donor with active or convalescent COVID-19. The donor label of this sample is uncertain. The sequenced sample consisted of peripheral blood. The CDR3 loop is CASSPGLHANTGELFF. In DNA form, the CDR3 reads TGTGCCAGCAGCCCGGGACTCCACGCGAACACCGGGGAGCTGTTTTTT.